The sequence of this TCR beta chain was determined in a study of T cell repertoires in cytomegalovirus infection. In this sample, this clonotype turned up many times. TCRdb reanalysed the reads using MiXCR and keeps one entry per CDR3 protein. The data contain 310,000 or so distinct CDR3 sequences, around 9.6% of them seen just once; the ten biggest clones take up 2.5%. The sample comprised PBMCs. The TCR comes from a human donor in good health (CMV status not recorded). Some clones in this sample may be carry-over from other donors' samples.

DNA of the CDR3: TGCGCCAGCAGCTCCGGACAGGAGCCTGTTCGGACCCAGTACTTC. Amino acids: CASSSGQEPVRTQYF. The chain joins TRBV5-1 to TRBJ2-5, with 7 bases identical to TRBD1. With V trimmed by 3 bases and J by 7 bases, 12 bases remained unmatched. Germline CDR1 and CDR2: SGHRS and YFSETQ. The CDR3 spans 15 residues.